The 15 T cell receptor beta chains below were found in one sample sequenced in a study of blood T cells in healthy people across ages. The authors ran a second PCR of about 6 to 11 cycles using a sample-barcoded 5' primer and a J-beta primer mix. TCRdb fed the 5' RACE reads into MiXCR, producing one record per CDR3 protein. Of roughly 2 million distinct CDR3 sequences in the sample, just under 50% are singletons; the top ten hold less than 2.5%. Material: blood. The receptors come from a woman in her forties in good health.

The V gene is TRBV4-3, the J gene TRBJ2-5, with 7 bases lining up with TRBD1. The V and J ends lost 2 bases and 2 bases, in that order; junction bases with no gene match: 8. The germline V gene has CDR1 LGHNA and CDR2 YSLEER. The CDR3 extends over 16 amino acids. This chain's CDR3 is CASSQLGARGQETQYF. CDR3 nucleotides: TGCGCCAGCAGCCAACTAGGGGCCAGGGGGCAAGAGACCCAGTACTTC.

The rearrangement links TRBV6-6 to TRBJ1-2, with 7 bases lining up with TRBD1. V dropped 5 bases and J dropped 4; count of bases not matched to a gene: 10. The CDR3 contains 15 residues. Germline V gives CDR1 MNHNY, CDR2 SVGAGI (reference sequence). CDR3 loop: CASSLDSTGSYGYTF. CDR3 nucleotide sequence: TGTGCCAGCAGTCTAGACTCGACAGGGAGCTATGGCTACACCTTC.

V and J are TRBV7-9 and TRBJ1-4; D perhaps matches TRBD1 (5 bases). From germline, CDR1 is SEHNR and CDR2 FQNEAQ (reference sequence). The germline V and J ends were trimmed by 4 bases and 5 bases, with 14 bases remaining between them. The CDR3 has 15 residues. CDR3 residues: CASSSERGTNEKLFF. The CDR3, as DNA: TGTGCCAGCAGCTCCGAACGGGGCACAAATGAAAAACTGTTTTTT.

This clonotype was detected only a few times. V gene TRBV5-1 combines with J gene TRBJ2-3; 11 bases are a match to TRBD2. In germline, CDR1 is SGHRS, CDR2 YFSETQ. V was clipped by 4 bases and J by 2 bases; unmatched bases: 9. This CDR3 has 17 residues. CDR3 residues: CASSRVAGGPPTDTQYF. Here the CDR3 DNA reads TGCGCCAGCAGCAGAGTAGCGGGGGGGCCACCCACAGATACGCAGTATTTT. The full variable domain, in which reference TRBV5-1 and TRBJ2-3 provide the parts outside the CDR3, is KAGVTQTPRYLIKTRGQQVTLSCSPISGHRSVSWYQQTPGQGLQFLFEYFSETQRNKGNFPGRFSGRQFSNSRSEMNVSTLELGDSALYLCASSRVAGGPPTDTQYFGPGTRLTVL.

This clonotype was found a few times. This sequence joins TRBV20-1 and TRBJ2-5; TRBD2 matches 8 bases. Trimming at V came to 0 bases and at J to 1 base, leaving 7 bases not matched to a gene. Germline V CDR1 and CDR2: DFQATT, SNEGSKA (reference sequence). The CDR3 runs 16 residues. The DNA of the CDR3 is TGCAGTGCTAGAGATTTGGGCGGGGGGTCCCAAGAGACCCAGTACTTC. Translation gives CSARDLGGGSQETQYF.

This rearrangement joins TRBV6-2 or TRBV6-3 to TRBJ2-4; D is perhaps TRBD1 (6 bases). Trimming took 6 bases from V and 7 from J, leaving 10 bases between them. CDR3 length: 12 amino acids. Germline V CDR1 and CDR2: MNHEY, SVGEGT. The CDR3 region has the DNA TGTGCCAGCAGAGGACAGTTCAACATTCAGTACTTC. Its translation: CASRGQFNIQYF.

In nucleotides, the CDR3 is TGCGCCAGCAGCCAAGAGCGAGGGGCTAGCATGGCAGATACGCAGTATTTT. Its protein product is CASSQERGASMADTQYF. The chain employs TRBV4-3 and TRBJ2-3; D possibly matches TRBD1 or TRBD2 (5 bases each). Trimming cost V 0 bases and J 4 bases, with 17 bases left between them. CDR1 is LGHNA and CDR2 is YSLEER in the germline V gene. This CDR3 spans 17 amino acids.

The V call is TRBV20-1, the J call TRBJ2-3; D possibly corresponds to TRBD1 (5 bases). V was pared by 4 bases and J by 0 bases, with 14 bases between. CDR1 is DFQATT and CDR2 is SNEGSKA in the germline V gene (reference sequence). The CDR3 is 15 residues long. The CDR3 DNA reads TGCAGTGCTACAACAGGCCTGTTAAGCACAGATACGCAGTATTTT. Amino acids: CSATTGLLSTDTQYF.

The CDR3 loop is CASSWNGRGVTDTQYF. CDR3 in DNA: TGTGCCAGCAGCTGGAATGGGCGGGGGGTCACAGATACGCAGTATTTT. This rearrangement joins TRBV7-9 to TRBJ2-3, with TRBD2 matching over 8 bases. Germline CDR1 SEHNR, CDR2 FQNEAQ (reference sequence). The CDR3 contains 16 residues. Trimming at V came to 4 bases and at J to 2 bases, leaving 8 bases not matched to a gene.

This clonotype was counted between two and nine times. This chain joins TRBV3-1 and TRBJ2-3, with unresolved D. V was shortened by 3 bases and J by 4 bases, with 8 bases between the two germline ends. Germline V CDR1 and CDR2: LGHDT, YNNKEL (reference sequence). The CDR3 length is 13 residues. DNA of the CDR3: TGTGCCAGCAGCCAGGGATACTCAGATACGCAGTATTTT. This encodes CASSQGYSDTQYF.

This clonotype was counted a few times. The J gene is TRBJ2-1, the V gene TRBV28; D assignment may be TRBD1 or TRBD2 (5 bases each). From germline, CDR1 is MDHEN and CDR2 SYDVKM. CDR3 length: 13 residues. V dropped 1 base and J dropped 9 bases, with 10 bases sitting between them. In DNA, the CDR3 is TGTGCCAGCAGTTTATTTGGGGGACCTGAGCAGTTCTTC. Amino acid sequence: CASSLFGGPEQFF.

The sample holds one count of this clonotype. This chain links TRBV7-6 with TRBJ2-7; 8 bases are a match to TRBD1. Germline V CDR1 and CDR2: SGHVS, FNYEAQ. Trimming took 0 bases from V and 3 from J; bases not matched to a gene: 4. The length of the CDR3 is 15 residues. The CDR3 coding sequence is TGTGCCAGCAGCTTAGCGGCCAGGGGGCTCTACGAGCAGTACTTC. It specifies CASSLAARGLYEQYF.

The chain couples TRBV2 to TRBJ2-1; possibly TRBD2 for D (7 bases). The CDR3 runs to 13 residues. Trimming left V 7 bases short and J 9 bases short, with 16 bases between. Germline-derived CDR1 and CDR2 are SNHLY and FYNNEI. CDR3 sequence: CASNWRGEGEQFF. CDR3 sequence (DNA): TGTGCCAGCAATTGGAGGGGGGAGGGTGAGCAGTTCTTC. The full variable domain, rest sourced from reference TRBV2 and TRBJ2-1, is EPEVTQTPSHQVTQMGQEVILRCVPISNHLYFYWYRQILGQKVEFLVSFYNNEISEKSEIFDDQFSVERPDGSNFTLKIRSTKLEDSAMYFCASNWRGEGEQFFGPGTRLTVL.

Turning to this clonotype: A much larger clone is a single base away; this may be a read error. This chain uses TRBV7-9 with TRBJ2-1, with 8 bases lining up with TRBD1. The closer fit of TRBJ2-7 to the DNA end suggests the J call may be wrong. The germline V gene encodes CDR1 SEHNR and CDR2 FQNEAQ (reference sequence). The CDR3 runs 18 residues. CDR3: CASSQPITGGLSYNEQYF. The CDR3, as DNA: TGTGCCAGCAGCCAGCCCATTACAGGGGGTCTTTCCTACAATGAGCAGTACTTC.

The genes are TRBV5-4 and TRBJ2-1; tentatively, D is TRBD1 or TRBD2 (5 bases each). From germline, CDR1 is SGHNT and CDR2 YYREEE (reference sequence). The CDR3 extends over 17 amino acids. The V and J ends lost 4 bases and 2 bases respectively, with 19 bases between them. CDR3 DNA sequence: TGTGCCAGCAGCCCGGGACCCGGGAAAGGCGCCTACAATGAGCAGTTCTTC. Translated, it gives CASSPGPGKGAYNEQFF.